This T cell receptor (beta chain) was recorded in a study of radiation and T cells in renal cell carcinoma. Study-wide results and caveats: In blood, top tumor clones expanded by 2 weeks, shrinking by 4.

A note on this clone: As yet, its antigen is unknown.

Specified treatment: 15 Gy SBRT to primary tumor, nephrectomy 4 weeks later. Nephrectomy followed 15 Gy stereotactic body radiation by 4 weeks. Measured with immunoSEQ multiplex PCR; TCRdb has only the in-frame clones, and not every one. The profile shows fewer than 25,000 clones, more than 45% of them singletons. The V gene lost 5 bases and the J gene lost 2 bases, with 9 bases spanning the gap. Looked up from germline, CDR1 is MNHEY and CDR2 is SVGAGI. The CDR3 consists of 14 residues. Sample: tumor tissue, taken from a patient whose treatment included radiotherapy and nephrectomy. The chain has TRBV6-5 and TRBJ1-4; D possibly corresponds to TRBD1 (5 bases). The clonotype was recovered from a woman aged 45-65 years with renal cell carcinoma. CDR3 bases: TGTGCCAGCAGTGCGGGACGGACTAATGAAAAACTGTTTTTT. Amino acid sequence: CASSAGRTNEKLFF.